A selection of T cell receptor beta chains follows, all from one sample in a study of vaccination effects on CD4 cells after COVID-19. No antigen is known for these receptors. The table came from immunoSEQ multiplex PCR; TCRdb's copy has only in-frame clones and leaves some out. The sample has about 57,000 clones, nearly 80% seen once. Sequenced material: CD4+ T cells from PBMCs cultured without peptide, taken after COVID-19 vaccination. The source of these receptors is a human donor who received a COVID-19 vaccine. CDR3s include the opening cysteine and the closing phenylalanine or tryptophan.

V gene | CDR3 protein
TRBV7-2 | CASSSGGGGRPYNEQFF
TRBV3-1/TRBV3-2 | CASSQEVLAGNTIYF
TRBV19 | CASSPGPPRTEAFF
TRBV2 | CASSVNPGGFYEQYF
TRBV6-6 | CASSGGNSNQPQHF
TRBV2 | CASSSRVGEKLFF
TRBV30 | CAWSAYRGLSSQPQHF
TRBV28 | CASSYDRGGSGTKNIQYF
TRBV12-3/TRBV12-4 | CASTTGIAGYTF
TRBV18 | CASSPRTVNTGELFF
TRBV7-9 | CASSTRAGGGKSEKLFF
TRBV18 | CASSPTSGAYEQYF
TRBV3-1/TRBV3-2 | CASSQRSHAISNREGNTIYF
TRBV6-6 | CASSSNYGYTF
TRBV5-4 | CASSTQGGANNQPQHF
TRBV5-4 | CASSSGLASTDTQYF
TRBV5-4 | CASRINRGPETQYF
TRBV9 | CASSAQGEQFF
TRBV30 | CAWRRQGAQNSPLHF
TRBV2 | CASSEARQGKTIYF
TRBV5-5 | CASSPGTGPQETQYF
TRBV4-1 | CASSQDWSSFPYF
TRBV5-4 | CASSITSQNTEAFF
TRBV12-5 | CASGPGNNYNSPLHF
TRBV4-1 | CASSQSLTGLNTEAFF
TRBV5-1 | CASSSTSGASTDTQYF
TRBV6-5 | CASGGTGTVNSPLHF
TRBV11-2 | CASSFLAREQYF
TRBV7-2 | CASSLAGRGTGNTIYF
TRBV5-4 | CASSPGGSGSTDTQYF
TRBV7-9 | CASSRLQGGTGELFF